The clone carrying this T cell receptor beta chain was counted only a few times. Antigen: not known. Sequenced material consisted of expressed TCRB transcripts (all of the isolated RNA was reverse transcribed). Mean read depth for naive, central memory and regulatory T cell samples was approximately 3.57 million reads. Only in-frame clones appear in the TCRdb table, and some are missing; sequencing was by immunoSEQ multiplex PCR. The repertoire includes over 300,000 clones, roughly 8.8% of them detected once, and more than 0.8% sits in the top ten. The CDR3 is 15 amino acids. CDR1 SGHDT and CDR2 YYEEEE come from the germline V gene. Trimming left V 4 bases short and J 6 bases short, with 17 bases between. This sample is drawn from a study of beta chain features in type 1 diabetes. General study findings and limits: Shortening of TCRB CDR3s, moderate but significant, appeared in all four CD4+ subsets of Type 1 diabetes patients. VDJ junctions from patients with type 1 diabetes contained fewer insertions and more deletions.

Central memory, naive, regulatory and stem cell-like memory CD4+ cells were sorted by CD45RO/CCR7/CD25/CD127/CD95/CD27. The V call is TRBV5-6, the J call TRBJ1-5; D unresolved. The sample was central memory CD4+ T cells from blood. The source of this sequence is a man aged 25 to 40 with type 1 diabetes. The CDR3 DNA sequence: TGTGCCAGCAGCCCGTGGGTCGGGGTTGGTCAGCCCCAGCATTTT. Translating it yields CASSPWVGVGQPQHF.